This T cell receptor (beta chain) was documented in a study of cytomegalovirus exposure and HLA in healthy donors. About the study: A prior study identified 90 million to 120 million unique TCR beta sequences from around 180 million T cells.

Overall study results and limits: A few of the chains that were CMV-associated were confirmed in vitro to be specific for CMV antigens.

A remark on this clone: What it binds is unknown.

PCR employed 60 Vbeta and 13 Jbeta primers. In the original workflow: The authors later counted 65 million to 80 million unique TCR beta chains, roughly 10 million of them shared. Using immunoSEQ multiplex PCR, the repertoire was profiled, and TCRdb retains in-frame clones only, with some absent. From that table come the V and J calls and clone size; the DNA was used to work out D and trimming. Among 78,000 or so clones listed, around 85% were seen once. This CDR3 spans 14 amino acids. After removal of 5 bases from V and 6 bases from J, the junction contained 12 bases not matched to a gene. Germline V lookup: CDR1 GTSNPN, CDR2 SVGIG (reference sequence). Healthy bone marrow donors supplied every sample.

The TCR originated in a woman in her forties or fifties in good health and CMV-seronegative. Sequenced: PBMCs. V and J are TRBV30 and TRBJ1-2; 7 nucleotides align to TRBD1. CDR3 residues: CAWERDREDDGYTF. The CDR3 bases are TGTGCCTGGGAGAGAGACAGGGAAGACGATGGCTACACCTTC.